These 29 T cell receptor beta chains originate from one sample sequenced in a study of cytomegalovirus exposure and HLA in healthy donors. The PCR contained 60 Vbeta and 13 Jbeta primers. Only in-frame clones appear in the TCRdb table, and some are missing; sequencing was by immunoSEQ multiplex PCR. Among 74,000 or so clones, around 80% were seen once, and the ten largest hold 2.5% to 3%. The sequenced sample consisted of PBMCs. These receptors originate from a man between 45 and 60 years old in good health and CMV-seropositive.

The chain couples TRBV2 to TRBJ2-3; perhaps TRBD1 as D (6 bases). This CDR3 is 13 amino acids long. The V gene lost 7 bases and the J gene lost 2 bases, with 10 bases spanning the gap. Germline CDR1 and CDR2: SNHLY and FYNNEI. The CDR3 protein is CASNRAYTDTQYF. The DNA of the CDR3 is TGTGCCAGCAACAGGGCCTACACAGATACGCAGTATTTT.

This chain links TRBV7-9 with TRBJ2-5; D ambiguous. The J call is in doubt because the DNA end fits TRBJ2-7 better. The CDR3 loop spans 13 amino acids. Germline loops: CDR1 SEHNR, CDR2 FQNEAQ (reference sequence). The CDR3 is CASSPGLANEQYF. The CDR3 DNA reads as TGTGCCAGCAGTCCGGGTCTTGCAAACGAGCAGTACTTC.

This chain connects TRBV18 to TRBJ2-5, with D tentatively TRBD2 (7 bases). V was shortened by 6 bases and J by 4 bases, with 15 bases between the two germline ends. Germline V gene lookup returns CDR1 KGHSH and CDR2 LQKENI. CDR3 length: 14 amino acids. The CDR3 loop is CASSPTGGRETQYF. CDR3 DNA: TGTGCCAGCTCCCCAACCGGGGGGCGAGAGACCCAGTACTTC. The variable domain in full, completed from reference TRBV18 and TRBJ2-5, reads NAGVMQNPRHLVRRRGQEARLRCSPMKGHSHVYWYRQLPEEGLKFMVYLQKENIIDESGMPKERFSAEFPKEGPSILRIQQVVRGDSAAYFCASSPTGGRETQYFGPGTRLLVL.

Notes on this clone: Compared with germline, one end of the junction differs, possibly owing to a read error. The chain links TRBV5-1 to TRBJ2-4; D perhaps matches TRBD2 (6 bases). This CDR3 spans 18 amino acids. CDR1 and CDR2 from the germline V gene are SGHRS and YFSETQ. CDR3 amino acids: CASSLGIGGVAAKNSQYF. Here the CDR3 DNA reads TGCGCCAGCAGCTTGGGCATTGGAGGGGTCGCAGCCAAAAACAGTCAGTACTTC.

This clone is medium-sized by share. The chain joins TRBV11-2 to TRBJ2-5; 8 bases agree with TRBD2. This CDR3 region has 18 residues. Germline V gene data show CDR1 as SGHAT and CDR2 as FQNNGV. V was pared by 2 bases and J by 2 bases, with 13 bases of the junction left unmatched. In nucleotides, the CDR3 is TGTGCCAGCAGCTTAAGGGCGGGAGGAACTACTATACAAGAGACCCAGTACTTC. Translating it yields CASSLRAGGTTIQETQYF.

The V gene is TRBV19, the J gene TRBJ1-3; the D gene is possibly TRBD1 (5 bases). V was pared by 9 bases and J by 4 bases, with 16 bases between. Germline CDR1 is LNHDA and CDR2 is SQIVND (reference sequence). This CDR3 region has 14 residues. DNA of the CDR3: TGTGCCAGCGACCAGGGTCTCAGAGGAAACACCATATATTTT. Its protein is CASDQGLRGNTIYF.

This clone was observed a few times. The gene calls are TRBV5-1 and TRBJ2-3, with 9 bases matching TRBD2. The CDR3 loop spans 16 amino acids. The germline V gene encodes CDR1 SGHRS and CDR2 YFSETQ. J gave up 5 bases and V 1 base, and 8 bases lay outside the gene matches. CDR3: CASSLLAGASGDTQYF. The CDR3 DNA reads TGCGCCAGCAGCTTGTTAGCGGGAGCCTCTGGAGATACGCAGTATTTT.

This clone was observed once. The gene calls are TRBV10-1 and TRBJ2-3, with 8 positions matching TRBD2. With 6 bases clipped from V and 2 bases from J, the junction kept 4 bases outside the gene matches. CDR1 is WNHNN, CDR2 SYGVQD, per germline (reference sequence). The CDR3 length is 14 residues. In DNA, the CDR3 is TGCGCCAGCAGCCTTAGCGGGAACACAGATACGCAGTATTTT. It encodes CASSLSGNTDTQYF.

This chain connects TRBV11-3 to TRBJ2-1, with 8 bases identical to TRBD2. V shed 5 bases, J shed 8 bases, and the junction held 5 bases outside the gene matches. Per germline, CDR1 SGHNT and CDR2 YENEEA. The CDR3 contains 13 residues. CDR3 region: CASSGGSGDEQFF. Written as DNA, the CDR3 is TGTGCCAGCAGCGGAGGTAGCGGGGATGAGCAGTTCTTC.

The table lists this clone with a count of one. V and J are TRBV9 and TRBJ2-7; 8 bases are shared with TRBD1. CDR1 and CDR2 (germline): SGDLS, YYNGEE. The CDR3 covers 14 residues. V gave up 5 bases and J gave up 3 bases; unmatched junction bases: 7. CDR3 sequence reads: CASSCRDRFYEQYF. CDR3 in DNA: TGTGCCAGCAGTTGCCGGGACAGGTTCTACGAGCAGTACTTC. The whole variable domain, filled in from reference TRBV9 and TRBJ2-7, reads DSGVTQTPKHLITATGQRVTLRCSPRSGDLSVYWYQQSLDQGLQFLIQYYNGEERAKGNILERFSAQQFPDLHSELNLSSLELGDSALYFCASSCRDRFYEQYFGPGTRLTVT.

The rearrangement links TRBV2 to TRBJ2-3; D may be TRBD1 (6 bases). Germline assignment: CDR1 SNHLY and CDR2 FYNNEI. V lost 6 bases, J lost 0 bases, and 13 bases lay in between. The CDR3 is 15 residues long. The DNA of the CDR3 is TGTGCCAGCAGGAAGGACAGCTTAAGCACAGATACGCAGTATTTT. Translated, it gives CASRKDSLSTDTQYF.

The sample holds one count of this clone. This chain joins TRBV10-3 and TRBJ2-7; 8 positions agree with TRBD2. CDR3 length: 17 amino acids. Germline values: CDR1 ENHRY, CDR2 SYGVKD. With 4 bases clipped from V and 2 bases from J, the junction kept 13 bases outside the gene matches. This CDR3 reads CAISASTGAGATYEQYF. As DNA, the CDR3 is TGTGCCATCAGTGCCAGTACCGGAGCGGGAGCGACCTACGAGCAGTACTTC.

The chain employs TRBV6-1 and TRBJ1-2; D is perhaps TRBD1 (5 bases). CDR1 and CDR2 from the germline V gene are MNHNS and SASEGT. The CDR3 consists of 15 residues. With 3 bases removed from V and 6 bases from J, the gap between germline ends came to 17 bases. CDR3 loop: CASSDIRDSSDGYTF. The CDR3 DNA is TGTGCCAGCAGTGATATTAGGGACTCTTCGGATGGCTACACCTTC.

The chain carries TRBV7-9 and TRBJ2-2; 7 nucleotides align to TRBD2. CDR3 length equals 13 residues. Germline values: CDR1 SEHNR, CDR2 FQNEAQ (reference sequence). The junction had 4 bases not matched to a gene; V was cut back by 6 bases and J by 6 bases. The CDR3 sequence: CASSPGGPGELFF. The CDR3 DNA reads as TGTGCCAGCAGTCCGGGAGGCCCCGGGGAGCTGTTTTTT.

This chain joins TRBV2 and TRBJ1-2; D is undetermined. CDR1 is SNHLY, CDR2 FYNNEI, per germline. The CDR3 consists of 13 residues. V dropped 6 bases and J dropped 4 bases, with 12 bases sitting between them. The CDR3 loop reads CASRSEAGYGYTF. In nucleotides, the CDR3 is TGTGCCAGCAGATCGGAGGCCGGCTATGGCTACACCTTC. Together with reference TRBV2 and TRBJ1-2, the CDR3 gives the full variable domain: EPEVTQTPSHQVTQMGQEVILRCVPISNHLYFYWYRQILGQKVEFLVSFYNNEISEKSEIFDDQFSVERPDGSNFTLKIRSTKLEDSAMYFCASRSEAGYGYTFGSGTRLTVV.

This chain uses TRBV27 with TRBJ2-5; D may be TRBD2 (5 bases). The DNA end is a closer match to TRBJ2-7, so the J assignment may be wrong. This CDR3 is 14 amino acids long. From germline, CDR1 is MNHEY and CDR2 SMNVEV (reference sequence). CDR3 sequence: CASSFSGLASEQYF. CDR3 sequence (DNA): TGTGCCAGCAGTTTTAGTGGGCTAGCATCCGAGCAGTACTTC.

This chain connects TRBV6-1 to TRBJ2-1; 8 bases are a match to TRBD2. V trimming: 6 bases; J trimming: 3 bases; junction bases outside the gene matches: 7. Germline lookup yields CDR1 MNHNS and CDR2 SASEGT. CDR3 length equals 15 residues. CDR3: CASSSGTSYYNEQFF. The DNA of the CDR3 is TGTGCCAGCAGCTCCGGGACTAGTTACTACAATGAGCAGTTCTTC.

The V call is TRBV18, the J call TRBJ2-1, with 8 nucleotides matching TRBD2. The CDR3 sequence is 16 residues long. CDR1 is KGHSH, CDR2 LQKENI, per germline. V lost 6 bases and J lost 5; bases outside the gene matches: 12. The chain's CDR3 is CASSTTGLAGNNEQFF. CDR3 nucleotide sequence: TGTGCCAGCTCTACCACTGGGCTAGCGGGTAACAATGAGCAGTTCTTC.

This clone occurred a few times. At one boundary the junction diverges from the germline segment, which might be a read error. J is TRBJ2-1 and V is TRBV15; TRBD2 might be the D (6 bases). The CDR3 runs 16 residues. Per the germline V gene, CDR1 is LNHNV and CDR2 is YYDKDF (reference sequence). The CDR3 protein is CATSRDGGVYYSEQFF. The CDR3 DNA reads as TGTGCCACCAGCAGAGACGGCGGGGTTTACTACAGTGAGCAGTTCTTC.

The chain couples TRBV29-1 to TRBJ2-1; maybe TRBD2 (6 bases). Germline V CDR1 and CDR2: SQVTM, ANQGSEA. CDR3 length equals 13 residues. The V gene lost 0 bases and the J gene lost 8 bases, with 11 bases spanning the gap. The CDR3 bases are TGCAGCGTTGAAGAGGTCGGGGGATATGAGCAGTTCTTC. As protein: CSVEEVGGYEQFF.

The chain links TRBV7-3 to TRBJ1-2; D remains ambiguous. Germline CDR1 is SGHTA and CDR2 is FQGTGA. The CDR3 has 13 residues. V lost 0 bases, J lost 5 bases, and 7 bases lay in between. The CDR3 here is CASSLTSEYGYTF. The CDR3 DNA is TGTGCCAGCAGCTTAACTTCCGAGTATGGCTACACCTTC.

As to this clone: Germline is not matched at one junction end, which may reflect a read error. The rearrangement uses TRBV6-5 and TRBJ2-4; no clear D gene. This CDR3 comprises 14 residues. Germline CDR1 and CDR2: MNHEY and SVGAGI. CDR3 in DNA: TGTGCCAGCACCTCAGGTCTACCCAAAAACAGTCAGTACTTC. Translating gives CASTSGLPKNSQYF.

The chain joins TRBV5-5 to TRBJ2-2, with 12 bases aligning to TRBD1. The CDR3 sequence is 16 residues long. Germline values: CDR1 SGHKS, CDR2 YYEKEE (reference sequence). V lost 4 bases, J lost 6 bases, and 7 bases stayed unmatched. CDR3 nucleotides: TGTGCCAGCAGCACAGCCGGGACAGGGGGCTCCGGGGAGCTGTTTTTT. This encodes CASSTAGTGGSGELFF.

Here the CDR3 DNA reads TGTGCCAGCAGCCTCGGCGGCGGGTCCGCCGAGACCCAGTACTTC. This encodes CASSLGGGSAETQYF. The V gene is TRBV7-2, the J gene TRBJ2-5, with D tentatively TRBD2 (5 bases). Germline V gene data show CDR1 as SGHTA and CDR2 as FQGNSA. CDR3 length: 15 amino acids. The V end lost 5 bases, the J end lost 5 bases, and 18 bases lay between the germline ends.

The V gene is TRBV5-1, the J gene TRBJ2-5, with D uncertain. Germline V gives CDR1 SGHRS, CDR2 YFSETQ. With 4 bases removed from V and 2 bases from J, the gap between germline ends came to 12 bases. The CDR3 is 14 amino acids. The CDR3 reads CASSIGAEQETQYF. CDR3 sequence (DNA): TGCGCCAGCAGCATAGGAGCAGAACAAGAGACCCAGTACTTC.

This clone was seen more than once but under ten times. The rearrangement links TRBV2 to TRBJ1-2; D might be TRBD1 (6 bases). Deletions cut 6 bases from V and 2 bases from J, with 25 bases between. The CDR3 consists of 18 residues. Germline CDR1 reads SNHLY; CDR2 reads FYNNEI. CDR3 protein: CASSAYSAGTRGNYGYTF. The CDR3 nucleotides are TGTGCCAGCAGCGCTTATTCAGCCGGGACCAGGGGAAACTATGGCTACACCTTC.

The rearrangement uses TRBV11-3 and TRBJ2-3, with 15 bases lining up with TRBD2. Germline V CDR1 and CDR2: SGHNT, YENEEA. V was pared by 5 bases and J by 7 bases, with 7 bases of the junction left unmatched. The CDR3 has 16 amino acids. The DNA of the CDR3 is TGTGCCAGCAGCCCAAGGACTAGCGGGAGGGCGAATACGCAGTATTTT. It is translated as CASSPRTSGRANTQYF.

The V call is TRBV28, the J call TRBJ1-2; TRBD1 matches at 7 bases. Germline values: CDR1 MDHEN, CDR2 SYDVKM. CDR3 length: 15 residues. The junction had 8 bases not matched to a gene; V was cut back by 4 bases and J by 3 bases. The CDR3 DNA follows: TGTGCCAGCAGTTCGACAGGGAATGGTCACTATGGCTACACCTTC. Translating it yields CASSSTGNGHYGYTF.

The chain uses TRBV7-6 and TRBJ1-2; no definite D call. Trimming stripped 1 base from V and 0 bases from J, with 6 bases between. CDR1 is SGHVS, CDR2 FNYEAQ, per germline. The CDR3 has 14 amino acids. CDR3 nucleotide sequence: TGTGCCAGCAGCTTAGGGAGATCTAACTATGGCTACACCTTC. Translating gives CASSLGRSNYGYTF.